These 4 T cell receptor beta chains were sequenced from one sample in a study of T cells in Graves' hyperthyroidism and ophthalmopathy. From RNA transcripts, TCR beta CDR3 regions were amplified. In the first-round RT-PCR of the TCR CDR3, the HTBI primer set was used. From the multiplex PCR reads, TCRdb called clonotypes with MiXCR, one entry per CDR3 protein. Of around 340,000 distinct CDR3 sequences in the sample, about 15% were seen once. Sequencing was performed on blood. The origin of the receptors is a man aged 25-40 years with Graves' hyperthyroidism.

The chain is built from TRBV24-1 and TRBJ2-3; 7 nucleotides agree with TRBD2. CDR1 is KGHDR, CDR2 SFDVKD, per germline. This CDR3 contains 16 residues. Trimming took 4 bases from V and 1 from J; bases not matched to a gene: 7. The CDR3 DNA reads TGTGCCACCAGTGACCGACTAGGGAGGGGCACAGATACGCAGTATTTT. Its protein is CATSDRLGRGTDTQYF.

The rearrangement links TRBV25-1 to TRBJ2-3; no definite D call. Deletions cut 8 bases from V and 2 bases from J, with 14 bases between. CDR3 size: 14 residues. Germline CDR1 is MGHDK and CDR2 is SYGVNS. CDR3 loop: CASADKLSTDTQYF. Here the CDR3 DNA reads TGTGCCAGCGCCGACAAACTGTCCACAGATACGCAGTATTTT.

The CDR3 loop is CASSPDRKANTGELFF. The CDR3 bases are TGTGCCAGCAGTCCCGATCGAAAGGCGAACACCGGGGAGCTGTTTTTT. The V gene is TRBV28, the J gene TRBJ2-2; D is unresolved. Germline loops: CDR1 MDHEN, CDR2 SYDVKM. The CDR3 has 16 residues. Trimming removed 5 bases at V and 0 bases at J, with 13 bases between.

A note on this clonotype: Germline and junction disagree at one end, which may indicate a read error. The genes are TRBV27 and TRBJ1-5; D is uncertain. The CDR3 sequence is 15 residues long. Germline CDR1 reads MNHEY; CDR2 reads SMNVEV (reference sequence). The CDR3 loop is CASNLGHLSNQPQHF. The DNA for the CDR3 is TGTGCCAGCAATTTAGGGCACCTTAGCAATCAGCCCCAGCATTTT.